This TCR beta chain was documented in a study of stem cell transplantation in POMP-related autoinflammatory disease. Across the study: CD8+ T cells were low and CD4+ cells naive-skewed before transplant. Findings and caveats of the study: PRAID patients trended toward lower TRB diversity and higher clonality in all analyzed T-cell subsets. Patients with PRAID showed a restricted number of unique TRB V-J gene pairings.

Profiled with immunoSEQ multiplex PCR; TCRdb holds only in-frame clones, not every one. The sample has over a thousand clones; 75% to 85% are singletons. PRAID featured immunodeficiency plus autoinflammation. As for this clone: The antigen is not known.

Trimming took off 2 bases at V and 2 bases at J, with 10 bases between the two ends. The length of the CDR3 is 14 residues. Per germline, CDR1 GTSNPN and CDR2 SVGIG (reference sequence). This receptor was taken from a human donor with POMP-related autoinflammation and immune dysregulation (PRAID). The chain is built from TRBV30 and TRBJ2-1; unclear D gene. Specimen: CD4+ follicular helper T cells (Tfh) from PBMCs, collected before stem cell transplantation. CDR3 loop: CAWSLLAPYNEQFF. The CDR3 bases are TGTGCCTGGAGTTTGTTAGCACCCTACAATGAGCAGTTCTTC.